The 16 T cell receptor beta chains below come from one sample, sequenced in a study of blood T cells in healthy people across ages. The second PCR ran 7 to 11 cycles with a sample-barcoded 5' primer and J-beta primers. TCRdb re-analysed the 5' RACE reads in MiXCR, keeping a single row per CDR3 protein. The sample holds about 640,000 distinct CDR3 sequences; around three fifths are singletons and the top ten take approximately 40%. The specimen sequenced was blood. Source of these receptors: a man aged 55 to 70 in good health.

This clonotype was picked up one time. V gene TRBV11-2 combines with J gene TRBJ2-7, with 8 bases identical to TRBD2. The end of the DNA is better explained by TRBJ2-5, so the J call may be wrong. This CDR3 spans 16 amino acids. Germline-derived CDR1 and CDR2 are SGHAT and FQNNGV. The CDR3 DNA follows: TGTGCCAGCAGCTTCCCGACTAGCGTCTATGGAGAGACCCAGTACTTC. It is translated as CASSFPTSVYGETQYF.

The chain couples TRBV6-2 or TRBV6-3 to TRBJ2-5; no reliable D call. Looked up from germline, CDR1 is MNHEY and CDR2 is SVGEGT. V lost 2 bases, J lost 5 bases, and 6 bases lay in between. The CDR3 loop spans 12 amino acids. The CDR3 is CASSYDSETQYF. The DNA of the CDR3 is TGTGCCAGCAGTTACGATTCGGAGACCCAGTACTTC.

The rearrangement links TRBV2 to TRBJ2-1, with 8 bases fitting TRBD2. The DNA end lines up better with TRBJ2-7; the J call may be wrong. The CDR3 covers 15 residues. Germline-derived CDR1 and CDR2 are SNHLY and FYNNEI. In DNA form, the CDR3 reads TGTGCCAGCAGCCAGCCGACTAGCGTACACAATGAGCAGTACTTC. It is translated as CASSQPTSVHNEQYF.

This rearrangement joins TRBV3-1 to TRBJ2-1; TRBD2 matches 8 bases. Germline values: CDR1 LGHDT, CDR2 YNNKEL (reference sequence). The CDR3 contains 17 residues. J lost 0 bases, V lost 4 bases, and 8 bases had no gene match. DNA for the CDR3: TGTGCCAGCAGCCCAAACCGGGGGGGATCCTCCTACAATGAGCAGTTCTTC. Residues: CASSPNRGGSSYNEQFF.

This chain joins TRBV10-3 and TRBJ2-7; D gene unclear. Trimming removed 4 bases from V and 0 bases from J, with 10 bases in between. Per the germline V gene, CDR1 is ENHRY and CDR2 is SYGVKD. The CDR3 spans 14 residues. The CDR3 reads CAISGTTPSYEQYF. In nucleotides, the CDR3 is TGTGCCATCAGTGGTACGACACCCTCCTACGAGCAGTACTTC.

This clonotype was found once. This chain joins TRBV6-2 or TRBV6-3 and TRBJ1-4; D not resolved. CDR3 length: 14 amino acids. In germline, CDR1 is MNHEY, CDR2 SVGEGT. The V end lost 0 bases, the J end lost 4 bases, and 6 bases lay between the germline ends. DNA of the CDR3: TGTGCCAGCAGTTACTCGCCAGATAATGAAAAACTGTTTTTT. Protein: CASSYSPDNEKLFF.

The genes are TRBV28 and TRBJ2-7, with D perhaps matching TRBD1 (5 bases). CDR3 size: 14 residues. Germline-derived CDR1 and CDR2 are MDHEN and SYDVKM. V was pared by 6 bases and J by 2 bases, with 14 bases between. The CDR3 bases are TGTGCCAGCAGAAAAGACAGCCGACCCTACGAGCAGTACTTC. It specifies CASRKDSRPYEQYF.

This clonotype occurred once. This may stem from a read error, because a much larger clone lies one nucleotide away. The genes are TRBV7-9 and TRBJ1-2; a possible D gene is TRBD1 (6 bases). The CDR3 covers 16 residues. Germline V gene lookup returns CDR1 SEHNR and CDR2 FQNEAQ (reference sequence). The CDR3 reads CAGSLNSRGADYGYTF. In DNA form, the CDR3 reads TGTGCCGGCAGCTTAAACAGCAGGGGAGCCGACTATGGCTACACCTTC. Looking up the rest from reference TRBV7-9 and TRBJ1-2 gives the full variable domain: DTGVSQNPRHKITKRGQNVTFRCDPISEHNRLYWYRQTLGQGPEFLTYFQNEAQLEKSRLLSDRFSAERPKGSFSTLEIQRTEQGDSAMYLCAGSLNSRGADYGYTFGSGTRLTVV.

V and J are TRBV29-1 and TRBJ2-1, with 10 bases matching TRBD2. CDR1 and CDR2 from the germline V gene are SQVTM and ANQGSEA. V lost 3 bases and J lost 13; bases outside the gene matches: 15. The CDR3 extends over 15 amino acids. The CDR3 DNA follows: TGCAGCGTTGACCCCTTGGGGAGGACTAGCGGCCTACAGTTCTTC. Translation: CSVDPLGRTSGLQFF.

This clonotype has more than one count but fewer than ten. For the CDR3, the DNA is TGTGCCAGTAGTATCCGGGATCTGGGCGACTCTGGGGCCAACGTCCTGACTTTC. Its protein product is CASSIRDLGDSGANVLTF. This chain connects TRBV19 to TRBJ2-6; a weak D match, TRBD2 (5 bases). Germline V gives CDR1 LNHDA, CDR2 SQIVND (reference sequence). The length of the CDR3 is 18 residues. Trimming shortened V by 3 bases and J by 0 bases, and 15 bases separated the two germline ends. Using reference TRBV19 and TRBJ2-6 for the parts outside the CDR3, the full variable domain is DGGITQSPKYLFRKEGQNVTLSCEQNLNHDAMYWYRQDPGQGLRLIYYSQIVNDFQKGDIAEGYSVSREKKESFPLTVTSAQKNPTAFYLCASSIRDLGDSGANVLTFGAGSRLTVL.

The table lists this clonotype with a count of one. The CDR3 protein is CSARDYRGESYEQYF. The CDR3 nucleotides are TGCAGTGCTAGAGATTATAGGGGGGAGTCCTACGAGCAGTACTTC. The chain has TRBV20-1 and TRBJ2-7; D tentatively reads TRBD1 or TRBD2 (6 bases each). Germline lookup yields CDR1 DFQATT and CDR2 SNEGSKA (reference sequence). This CDR3 has 15 amino acids. V lost 0 bases, J lost 1 base, and 13 bases lay in between.

This clonotype was observed once. The chain is built from TRBV7-2 and TRBJ1-1; TRBD1 agrees at 7 bases. The CDR3 is made up of 14 amino acids. V shed 1 base, J shed 5 bases, and the junction held 4 bases outside the gene matches. The germline CDR1 and CDR2 sequences are SGHTA and FQGNSA. In nucleotides, the CDR3 is TGTGCCAGCAGCTTAGTGGAGGGGGCGACTGAAGCTTTCTTT. Protein sequence: CASSLVEGATEAFF. The full variable domain, with the rest looked up from reference TRBV7-2 and TRBJ1-1, is GAGVSQSPSNKVTEKGKDVELRCDPISGHTALYWYRQSLGQGLEFLIYFQGNSAPDKSGLPSDRFSAERTGGSVSTLTIQRTQQEDSAVYLCASSLVEGATEAFFGQGTRLTVV.

This clonotype came up a few times. The J gene is TRBJ2-7, the V gene TRBV10-3, with 8 positions matching TRBD2. Germline lookup yields CDR1 ENHRY and CDR2 SYGVKD. J lost 4 bases, V lost 11 bases, and 7 bases had no gene match. The CDR3 covers 12 residues. The chain's CDR3 is CASTSGRYEQYF. The CDR3 DNA is TGTGCCTCTACTAGCGGCCGGTACGAGCAGTACTTC.

V usage is TRBV12-3 or TRBV12-4 and J usage is TRBJ2-4; D perhaps matches TRBD1 (8 bases). TRBJ2-5 explains the end of the DNA better; the J call may be wrong. This CDR3 comprises 13 residues. CDR3 sequence: CASSGQGGVTQYF. Here the CDR3 DNA reads TGTGCCAGCAGTGGACAGGGAGGGGTGACCCAGTACTTC.

This clonotype was seen only a few times. V gene TRBV10-3 combines with J gene TRBJ2-6, with D possibly matching TRBD1 (6 bases). CDR1 is ENHRY and CDR2 is SYGVKD in the germline V gene. Trimming stripped 4 bases from V and 2 bases from J, with 15 bases between. The CDR3 loop spans 17 amino acids. Here the CDR3 reads CAISAIHTGTGANVLTF. CDR3 bases: TGTGCCATCAGTGCCATTCATACAGGGACTGGGGCCAACGTCCTGACTTTC.

This chain joins TRBV20-1 and TRBJ2-1; D is possibly TRBD1 or TRBD2 (6 bases each). The CDR3 has 15 amino acids. V was pared by 3 bases and J by 7 bases, with 19 bases between. Germline V CDR1 and CDR2: DFQATT, SNEGSKA (reference sequence). CDR3 bases: TGCAGTGCTAGGGCACAGAGGGGGGCGGGAAATGAGCAGTTCTTC. It codes for CSARAQRGAGNEQFF.